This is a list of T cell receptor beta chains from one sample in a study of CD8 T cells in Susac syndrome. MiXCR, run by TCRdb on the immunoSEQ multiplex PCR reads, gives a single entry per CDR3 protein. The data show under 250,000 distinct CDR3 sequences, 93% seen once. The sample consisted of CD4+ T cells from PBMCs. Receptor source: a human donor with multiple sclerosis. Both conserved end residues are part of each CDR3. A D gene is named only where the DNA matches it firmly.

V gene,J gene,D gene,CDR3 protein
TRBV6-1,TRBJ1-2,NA,CASSEAGPSPAGYTF
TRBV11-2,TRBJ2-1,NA,CASSLREGVPDNEQFF
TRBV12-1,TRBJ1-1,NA,CASRLLNRGRDTEAFF
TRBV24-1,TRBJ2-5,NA,CATSGGGRGLGETQYF
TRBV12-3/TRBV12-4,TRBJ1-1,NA,CASSFNGGPSEAFF
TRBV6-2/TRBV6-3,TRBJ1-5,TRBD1,CASSSRQGPNQPQHF
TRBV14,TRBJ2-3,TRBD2,CASSRYGGDTDTQYF
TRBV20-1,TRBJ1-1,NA,CSASRQRGTEAFF
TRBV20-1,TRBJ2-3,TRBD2,CSAIGRLGDTQYF
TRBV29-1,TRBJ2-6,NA,CSVHIPGANVLTF
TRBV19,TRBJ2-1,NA,CASSPPGADYNEQFF
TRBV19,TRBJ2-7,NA,CASSIGAGVHCEQYF
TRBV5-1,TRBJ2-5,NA,CASSGGETQYF
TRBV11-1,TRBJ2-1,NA,CASSPRTGSNEQFF
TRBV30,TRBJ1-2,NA,CAWSVLRSGGHGYTF
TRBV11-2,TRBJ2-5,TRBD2,CASSFQRGGPETQYF
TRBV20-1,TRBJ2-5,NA,CSAIEGQLQETQYF
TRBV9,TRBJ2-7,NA,CASSVAGTRGSYEQYF
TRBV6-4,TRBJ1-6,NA,CASSGGPNSPLHF
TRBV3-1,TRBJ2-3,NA,CASSQQRTSTDTQYF
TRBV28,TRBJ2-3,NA,CASSSYGATTTDTQYF